A single sample is the source of the 10 T cell receptor beta chains below, sequenced in a study of shared clonotypes between healthy human individuals. The repertoire was sequenced with immunoSEQ multiplex PCR; TCRdb's copy has only in-frame clones and lacks some. The repertoire holds 1.5 million to 2.5 million clones, with just under 95% as singletons. CD45RO negativity and positive selection for CCR7 defined naive CD8 cells, a population that excluded terminally differentiated effector memory CD45RA+ cells. Sample: naive CD8+ T cells sorted from blood. These receptors were collected from a man between 18 and 29 years old in good health.

This chain joins TRBV15 and TRBJ2-5; D is unresolved. The V gene's germline CDR1 is LNHNV and CDR2 YYDKDF (reference sequence). Trimming removed 0 bases from V and 3 bases from J, with 17 bases in between. There are 17 residues in the CDR3. The CDR3 coding sequence is TGTGCCACCAGCAGAGATGCACCACTGGGCTCCGAAGAGACCCAGTACTTC. Its translation is CATSRDAPLGSEETQYF.

V and J are TRBV13 and TRBJ2-7; 11 bases align to TRBD2. Trimming removed 3 bases from V and 5 bases from J; junction bases left unmatched: 6. In germline, CDR1 is PRHDT, CDR2 FYEKMQ (reference sequence). The CDR3 totals 15 residues. CDR3 region: CASSFTSGSIDEQYF. The DNA of the CDR3 is TGTGCCAGCAGCTTCACTAGCGGGAGTATCGACGAGCAGTACTTC.

This clone was recorded a few times. Distinct nucleotide sequences in the sample also encode this CDR3. This chain uses TRBV4-1 with TRBJ1-1; no clear D. The CDR3 is 13 amino acids. V shed 1 base and J shed 1 base, with 4 bases lying between them. Looked up from germline, CDR1 is MGHRA and CDR2 is YSYEKL. CDR3 protein: CASSQGGNTEAFF. The CDR3 bases are TGCGCCAGCAGCCAAGGCGGGAACACTGAAGCTTTCTTT.

This clone was observed once. The gene calls are TRBV11-2 and TRBJ1-1; the D is unclear. Germline-derived CDR1 and CDR2 are SGHAT and FQNNGV. The CDR3 has 10 amino acids. V was shortened by 7 bases and J by 7 bases, with 7 bases between the two germline ends. Here the CDR3 DNA reads TGTGCCAGCAACCACATTGAAGCTTTCTTT. Protein sequence: CASNHIEAFF.

This CDR3 reads CAWNAPKTGTRIGYDSPLHF. CDR3 bases: TGTGCCTGGAACGCCCCGAAAACCGGGACACGTATTGGGTATGATTCACCCCTCCACTTT. This rearrangement joins TRBV30 to TRBJ1-6; possibly TRBD1 for D (6 bases). Trimming took off 4 bases at V and 8 bases at J, with 33 bases between the two ends. The CDR3 is 20 residues long. The germline gives CDR1 GTSNPN, CDR2 SVGIG (reference sequence).

The chain joins TRBV5-4 to TRBJ2-7; 8 bases agree with TRBD1. Germline assignment: CDR1 SGHNT and CDR2 YYREEE (reference sequence). V lost 2 bases, J lost 3 bases, and 10 bases stayed unmatched. CDR3 length equals 16 residues. DNA of the CDR3: TGTGCCAGCAGCTTAAACCGCGGGACAGGAGGCTACGAGCAGTACTTC. Translated: CASSLNRGTGGYEQYF.

This clone occurred once. The rearrangement links TRBV28 to TRBJ2-1; TRBD1 matches at 8 bases. The germline CDR1 and CDR2 sequences are MDHEN and SYDVKM. The length of the CDR3 is 16 residues. The J segment lost 4 bases and the V segment lost 6 bases, leaving 11 bases of the junction unmatched. DNA for the CDR3: TGTGCCAGCAGAACTGGGACAGGTAGTTTGTACAATGAGCAGTTCTTC. Protein sequence: CASRTGTGSLYNEQFF.

The chain carries TRBV7-9 and TRBJ2-4, with a possible D match to TRBD2 (5 bases). This CDR3 comprises 15 residues. The germline V gene encodes CDR1 SEHNR and CDR2 FQNEAQ (reference sequence). Trimming took 5 bases from V and 2 from J, leaving 13 bases between them. This CDR3 reads CASSPSRGSKNIQYF. CDR3 nucleotide sequence: TGTGCCAGCAGCCCCTCACGGGGATCCAAAAACATTCAGTACTTC.

This chain joins TRBV18 and TRBJ2-1, with 11 bases identical to TRBD2. This CDR3 has 15 residues. The trim removed 0 bases at V and 6 bases at J, leaving 1 base unmatched. The V gene's germline CDR1 is KGHSH and CDR2 LQKENI. CDR3 nucleotide sequence: TGTGCCAGCTCACCACCTAGCGGGAGGGCCAATGAGCAGTTCTTC. It encodes CASSPPSGRANEQFF.

The V and J genes are TRBV7-2 and TRBJ1-2; maybe TRBD1 (6 bases). The CDR3 is 15 residues long. Germline values: CDR1 SGHTA, CDR2 FQGNSA. Trimming left V 5 bases short and J 1 base short, with 14 bases between. The chain's CDR3 is CASSPDSFNNYGYTF. CDR3 DNA sequence: TGTGCCAGCAGCCCGGACAGTTTTAATAACTATGGCTACACCTTC.